Below, one T cell receptor (beta chain) is given with its context. This CDR3 is 16 amino acids long. Losses at the gene ends were 5 bases for V and 4 bases for J; bases not matched to a gene: 9. CDR1 and CDR2 (germline): SEHNR, FQNEAQ (reference sequence). Per the study methods: Scientists estimated how many nucleated cells there were by amplifying reference gene primers. Data came from immunoSEQ multiplex PCR; TCRdb stores just in-frame clones and leaves some out. D and trimming come from the DNA, and the V and J calls and clone size come from that table. Among tens of thousands of clones, 80% to 85% were seen once, and the ten largest hold 25% to 30%. The data originate from a study of blood T cell repertoires in COVID-19. The wider study: Whether acute or convalescent, the COVID-19 samples came from the United States, Italy and Spain. Nucleic acid was either cDNA or gDNA, and it came from T cells, B-cell-depleted T cells, or PBMCs.

This chain uses TRBV7-9 with TRBJ1-2; 11 positions agree with TRBD1. The sample comprised peripheral blood. This TCR came from a human donor in a cohort sampled during active COVID-19. CDR3 amino acids: CASSPRTGGQGYGYTF. CDR3 nucleotides: TGTGCCAGCAGCCCCCGGACAGGGGGCCAAGGCTATGGCTACACCTTC.